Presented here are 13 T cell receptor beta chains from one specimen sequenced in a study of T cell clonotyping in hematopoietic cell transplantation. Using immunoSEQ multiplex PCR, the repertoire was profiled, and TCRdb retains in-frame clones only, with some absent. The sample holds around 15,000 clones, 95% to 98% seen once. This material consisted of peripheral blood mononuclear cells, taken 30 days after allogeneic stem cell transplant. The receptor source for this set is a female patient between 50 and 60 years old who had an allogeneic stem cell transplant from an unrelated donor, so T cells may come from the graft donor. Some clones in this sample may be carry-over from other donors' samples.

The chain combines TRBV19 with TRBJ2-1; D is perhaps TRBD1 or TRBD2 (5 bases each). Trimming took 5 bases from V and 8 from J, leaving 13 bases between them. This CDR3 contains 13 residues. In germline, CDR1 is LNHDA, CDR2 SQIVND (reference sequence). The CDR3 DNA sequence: TGTGCCAGTAGTCTGACATGGGACGATGAGCAGTTCTTC. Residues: CASSLTWDDEQFF.

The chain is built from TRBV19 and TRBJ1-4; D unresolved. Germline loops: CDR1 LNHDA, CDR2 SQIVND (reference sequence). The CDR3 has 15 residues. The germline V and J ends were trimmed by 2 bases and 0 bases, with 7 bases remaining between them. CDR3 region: CASSISGATNEKLFF. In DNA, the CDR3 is TGTGCCAGTAGTATATCTGGCGCAACTAATGAAAAACTGTTTTTT.

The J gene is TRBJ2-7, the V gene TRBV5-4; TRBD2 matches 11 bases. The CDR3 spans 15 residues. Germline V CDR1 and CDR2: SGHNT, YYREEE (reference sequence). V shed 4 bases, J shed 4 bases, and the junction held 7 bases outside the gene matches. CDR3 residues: CASSPSTSGRYEQYF. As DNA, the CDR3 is TGTGCCAGCAGCCCTTCTACTAGCGGGAGATACGAGCAGTACTTC.

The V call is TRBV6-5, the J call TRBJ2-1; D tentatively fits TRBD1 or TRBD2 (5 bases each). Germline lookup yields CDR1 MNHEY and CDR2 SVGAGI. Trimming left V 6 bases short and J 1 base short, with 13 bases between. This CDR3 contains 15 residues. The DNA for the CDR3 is TGTGCCAGCAGCTTCGACTGGGGGTCCTACAATGAGCAGTTCTTC. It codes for CASSFDWGSYNEQFF.

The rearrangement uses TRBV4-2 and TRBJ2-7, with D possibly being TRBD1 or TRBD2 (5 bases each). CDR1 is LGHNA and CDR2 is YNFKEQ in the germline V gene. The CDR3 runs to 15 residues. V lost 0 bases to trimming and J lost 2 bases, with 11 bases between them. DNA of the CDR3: TGTGCCAGCAGCCAAGAGCCGGGACGGGCCTACGAGCAGTACTTC. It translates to CASSQEPGRAYEQYF.

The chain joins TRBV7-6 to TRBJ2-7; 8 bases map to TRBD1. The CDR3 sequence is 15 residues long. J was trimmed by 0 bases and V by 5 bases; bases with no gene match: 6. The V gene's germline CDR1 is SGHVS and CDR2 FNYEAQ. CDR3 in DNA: TGTGCCAGCAGCCCAAGGACAGGGCCCTCCTACGAGCAGTACTTC. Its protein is CASSPRTGPSYEQYF.

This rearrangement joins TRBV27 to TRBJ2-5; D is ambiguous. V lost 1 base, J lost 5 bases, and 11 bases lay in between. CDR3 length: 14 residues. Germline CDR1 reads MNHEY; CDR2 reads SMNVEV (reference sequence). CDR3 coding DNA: TGTGCCAGCAGTTTATTGGCGGTTAGGGAGACCCAGTACTTC. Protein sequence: CASSLLAVRETQYF.

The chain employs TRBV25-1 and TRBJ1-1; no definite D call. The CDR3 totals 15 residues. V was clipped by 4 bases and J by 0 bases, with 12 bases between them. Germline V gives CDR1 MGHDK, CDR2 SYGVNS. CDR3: CASSGFGEMNTEAFF. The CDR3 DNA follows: TGTGCCAGCAGTGGGTTTGGCGAAATGAACACTGAAGCTTTCTTT.

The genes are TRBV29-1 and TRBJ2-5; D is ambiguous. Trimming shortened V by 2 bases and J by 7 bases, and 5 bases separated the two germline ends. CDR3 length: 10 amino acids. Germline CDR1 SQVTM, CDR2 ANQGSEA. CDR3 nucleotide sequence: TGCAGCGTTGAATTTGGGACCCAGTACTTC. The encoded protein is CSVEFGTQYF.

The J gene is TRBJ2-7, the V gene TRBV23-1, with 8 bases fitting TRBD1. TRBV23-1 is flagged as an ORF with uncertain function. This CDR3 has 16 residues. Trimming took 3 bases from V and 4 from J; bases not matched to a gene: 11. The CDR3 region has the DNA TGCGCCAGCAGTCAGATTAAAGGGACAGGAGAATACGAGCAGTACTTC. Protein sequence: CASSQIKGTGEYEQYF.

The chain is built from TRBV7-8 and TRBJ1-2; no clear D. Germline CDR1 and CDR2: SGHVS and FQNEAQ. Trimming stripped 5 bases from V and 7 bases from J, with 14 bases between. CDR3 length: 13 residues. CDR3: CASSPDPRPGYTF. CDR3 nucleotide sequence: TGTGCCAGCAGCCCAGACCCCAGGCCTGGCTACACCTTC.

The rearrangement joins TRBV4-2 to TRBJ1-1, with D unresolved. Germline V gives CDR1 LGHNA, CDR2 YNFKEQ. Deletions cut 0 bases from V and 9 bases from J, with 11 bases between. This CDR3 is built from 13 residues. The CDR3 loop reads CASSQESGNQAFF. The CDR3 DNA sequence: TGTGCCAGCAGCCAAGAATCCGGGAATCAAGCTTTCTTT.

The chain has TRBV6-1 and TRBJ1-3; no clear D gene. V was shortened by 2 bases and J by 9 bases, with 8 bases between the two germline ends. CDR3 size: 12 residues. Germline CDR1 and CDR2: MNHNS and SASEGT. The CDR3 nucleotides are TGTGCCAGCAGTGAATCGGTATCCACCATATATTTT. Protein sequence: CASSESVSTIYF.